This T cell receptor (beta chain) was recovered during a study of identifying expanded T cells in peripheral blood. Clones were sequenced by immunoSEQ multiplex PCR, and TCRdb holds only the in-frame ones, with some missing. Of 50,000 to 75,000 clones in the sample, roughly four fifths were seen once. The sequence derives from a person between 18 and 75 years old in good health. The sample taken for sequencing was blood.

CDR3 region: CASSRDRVVRETQYF. DNA for the CDR3: TGTGCCAGCAGTCGGGACAGGGTGGTTAGAGAGACCCAGTACTTC. V gene TRBV6-1 combines with J gene TRBJ2-5, with 9 positions matching TRBD1. V gave up 5 bases and J gave up 4 bases; unmatched junction bases: 8. Looked up from germline, CDR1 is MNHNS and CDR2 is SASEGT. The CDR3 extends over 15 amino acids.